This T cell receptor (beta chain) was retrieved from a study of cytomegalovirus exposure and HLA in healthy donors. Study details: The study's early data release held 80 million to 95 million unique TCRs from HLA-typed donors.

General study results and limits: Most subjects had HLA-A and HLA-B alleles reportedly predicted accurately by TCR beta sequences. An analysis was carried out at a later point. It showed that HLA-associated TCR beta chains were more clonally expanded than equally common non-associated chains.

The germline CDR1 and CDR2 sequences are SGDLS and YYNGEE. V was cut by 3 bases and J by 7 bases, with 10 bases left in between. The CDR3 is 13 amino acids. A single count supports this clone. Its matching antigen is unknown. PCR used 60 Vbeta primers and 13 Jbeta primers. Here immunoSEQ multiplex PCR was the method, and the copy in TCRdb shows in-frame clones only, minus some. The sample holds 200,000 or so clones, 75% to 90% seen once. Source material: PBMCs. This sequence originates from a man between 35 and 55 years old in good health and CMV-seropositive. This chain connects TRBV9 to TRBJ2-2; no clear D gene. DNA for the CDR3: TGTGCCAGCAGCGCCTACGAGCGCGGGGAGCTGTTTTTT. Translation: CASSAYERGELFF. The full variable domain, completed using reference TRBV9 and TRBJ2-2, is DSGVTQTPKHLITATGQRVTLRCSPRSGDLSVYWYQQSLDQGLQFLIQYYNGEERAKGNILERFSAQQFPDLHSELNLSSLELGDSALYFCASSAYERGELFFGEGSRLTVL.